A single sample is the source of the 20 T cell receptor beta chains below, sequenced in a study of identical twins. Via MiXCR, TCRdb re-called the 5' RACE reads, giving one row per CDR3 protein. The table lists 400,000 to 500,000 distinct CDR3 sequences, approximately 15% of them singletons. This same sample was also taken into another study, of yellow fever vaccine responses in identical twins.

The sequencing input was CD4+ T cells sorted from blood. These receptors were collected from a woman between 18 and 30 years old in good health.

The chain has TRBV7-3 and TRBJ2-1; D tentatively fits TRBD1 or TRBD2 (5 bases each). Trimming removed 5 bases at V and 4 bases at J, with 15 bases between. CDR3 length equals 15 residues. Germline V gene lookup returns CDR1 SGHTA and CDR2 FQGTGA. This CDR3 reads CASSRQPGPYNEQFF. The CDR3 region has the DNA TGTGCCAGCAGCCGCCAGCCGGGACCGTACAATGAGCAGTTCTTC.

This clonotype was detected a few times. The rearrangement uses TRBV27 and TRBJ2-2; tentative D call: TRBD2 (6 bases). Germline V gives CDR1 MNHEY, CDR2 SMNVEV (reference sequence). Deletions cut 0 bases from V and 1 base from J, with 9 bases between. This CDR3 contains 16 residues. CDR3 sequence (DNA): TGTGCCAGCAGTTTATCGGGGGGATGGAACACCGGGGAGCTGTTTTTT. Translating gives CASSLSGGWNTGELFF.

CDR3 DNA sequence: TGCAGTGCTAGAGGGACTAGCGGGGGGGCCGCCACCCAGTTCTTC. Translation gives CSARGTSGGAATQFF. The chain has TRBV20-1 and TRBJ2-1; 15 bases are a match to TRBD2. The germline gives CDR1 DFQATT, CDR2 SNEGSKA (reference sequence). J gave up 13 bases and V 1 base, and 8 bases lay outside the gene matches. The CDR3 spans 15 residues.

This clonotype turned up a few times. The chain couples TRBV5-1 to TRBJ2-7; TRBD1 might be the D (5 bases). The CDR3 sequence is 12 residues long. V was cut by 0 bases and J by 6 bases, with 7 bases left in between. Germline CDR1 SGHRS, CDR2 YFSETQ. The CDR3 is CASSLGGTEQYF. CDR3 DNA sequence: TGCGCCAGCAGCTTGGGGGGCACCGAGCAGTACTTC.

This sequence joins TRBV7-2 and TRBJ2-1, with D possibly being TRBD1 (6 bases). The CDR3 runs to 16 residues. Looked up from germline, CDR1 is SGHTA and CDR2 is FQGNSA. Trimming cost V 3 bases and J 7 bases, with 19 bases left between them. CDR3 residues: CASSLDAALRGNEQFF. CDR3 in DNA: TGTGCCAGCAGCTTGGACGCGGCTTTAAGGGGGAATGAGCAGTTCTTC.

This clonotype was seen ten or more times. This chain uses TRBV5-5 with TRBJ2-3; D is ambiguous. The CDR3 has 15 amino acids. With 2 bases removed from V and 0 bases from J, the gap between germline ends came to 10 bases. Germline CDR1 is SGHKS and CDR2 is YYEKEE (reference sequence). The CDR3 is CASSFSPYSTDTQYF. In DNA form, the CDR3 reads TGTGCCAGCAGCTTCTCGCCGTATAGCACAGATACGCAGTATTTT.

This clonotype was counted many times. The chain joins TRBV24-1 to TRBJ2-5; 8 bases fit TRBD1. This CDR3 has 14 amino acids. Germline lookup yields CDR1 KGHDR and CDR2 SFDVKD. V dropped 9 bases and J dropped 5; count of bases not matched to a gene: 10. The CDR3 nucleotides are TGTGCCACCGGACAGGGAGGATTCCTGGAGACCCAGTACTTC. It specifies CATGQGGFLETQYF.

This clonotype was seen more than once but under ten times. V usage is TRBV27 and J usage is TRBJ2-2; 11 bases are shared with TRBD1. CDR3 length: 18 residues. Germline V gives CDR1 MNHEY, CDR2 SMNVEV (reference sequence). J lost 0 bases, V lost 4 bases, and 7 bases had no gene match. The CDR3 loop reads CASSSRTGGLSNTGELFF. CDR3 DNA: TGTGCCAGCAGTTCCCGGACAGGGGGCTTGTCGAACACCGGGGAGCTGTTTTTT.

This chain links TRBV28 with TRBJ1-4, with D unclear. Germline CDR1 MDHEN, CDR2 SYDVKM. The V and J ends lost 6 bases and 5 bases respectively, with 16 bases between them. The CDR3 runs 15 residues. CDR3 sequence: CASSPLSGLNEKLFF. The CDR3 region has the DNA TGTGCCAGCAGCCCCTTGAGCGGCCTGAATGAAAAACTGTTTTTT.

This clonotype was recorded a few times. The V and J genes are TRBV21-1 and TRBJ2-2. TRBV21-1 is noted as a pseudogene. CDR3 length: 13 amino acids. The chain's CDR3 is CASSKEEDGELFF. CDR3 sequence (DNA): TGTGCCAGCAGCAAAGAAGAGGACGGGGAGCTGTTTTTT.

The chain is built from TRBV3-1 and TRBJ1-1, with D hard to call. CDR3 length: 15 amino acids. V gave up 8 bases and J gave up 0 bases, with 16 bases separating them. Germline V lookup: CDR1 LGHDT, CDR2 YNNKEL (reference sequence). The CDR3 sequence: CASSSSVSLNTEAFF. The CDR3 DNA follows: TGTGCCAGCTCCTCCAGCGTCAGTTTGAACACTGAAGCTTTCTTT. Looking up the rest from reference TRBV3-1 and TRBJ1-1 gives the full variable domain: DTAVSQTPKYLVTQMGNDKSIKCEQNLGHDTMYWYKQDSKKFLKIMFSYNNKELIINETVPNRFSPKSPDKAHLNLHINSLELGDSAVYFCASSSSVSLNTEAFFGQGTRLTVV.

This clonotype has a handful of counts. The chain uses TRBV10-3 and TRBJ2-2; D is ambiguous. Germline CDR1 is ENHRY and CDR2 is SYGVKD. CDR3 size: 11 residues. Trimming pared 10 bases from V and 3 bases from J, leaving 6 bases between. The CDR3 nucleotides are TGTGCCACTCAGGACACCGGGGAGCTGTTTTTT. As protein: CATQDTGELFF.

This clonotype came up a few times. The chain has TRBV7-2 and TRBJ2-5; 12 positions match TRBD2. V lost 7 bases and J lost 2; bases outside the gene matches: 5. Per germline, CDR1 SGHTA and CDR2 FQGNSA. This CDR3 has 15 amino acids. This CDR3 is CASTLAGGPQETQYF. DNA of the CDR3: TGTGCCAGCACCCTAGCGGGAGGGCCTCAAGAGACCCAGTACTTC. Together with reference TRBV7-2 and TRBJ2-5, the CDR3 gives the full variable domain: GAGVSQSPSNKVTEKGKDVELRCDPISGHTALYWYRQSLGQGLEFLIYFQGNSAPDKSGLPSDRFSAERTGGSVSTLTIQRTQQEDSAVYLCASTLAGGPQETQYFGPGTRLLVL.

This clonotype showed up just a few times. The rearrangement links TRBV3-1 to TRBJ2-2; 8 bases match TRBD2. The CDR3 consists of 15 residues. Germline lookup yields CDR1 LGHDT and CDR2 YNNKEL (reference sequence). V shed 3 bases, J shed 5 bases, and the junction held 5 bases outside the gene matches. CDR3 nucleotides: TGTGCCAGCAGCCAGCCGGGGGGGCTAACCGGGGAGCTGTTTTTT. It codes for CASSQPGGLTGELFF.

The V and J genes are TRBV10-3 and TRBJ1-3; TRBD1 matches 10 bases. The CDR3 runs to 15 residues. J lost 3 bases, V lost 10 bases, and 9 bases had no gene match. CDR1 is ENHRY, CDR2 SYGVKD, per germline. The CDR3, as DNA: TGTGCCACCAAGGGACAGGGGAACGGTGGAAACACCATATATTTT. It codes for CATKGQGNGGNTIYF.

This clonotype was counted at least ten times. The chain links TRBV12-3 or TRBV12-4 to TRBJ2-5; D not resolved. The CDR3 runs 13 residues. The ends were cut back, 2 bases at V and 2 bases at J, with 6 bases in the middle. The chain's CDR3 is CASSLMVQETQYF. The DNA for the CDR3 is TGTGCCAGCAGTTTAATGGTGCAAGAGACCCAGTACTTC.

This clonotype has a handful of counts. The chain is built from TRBV6-2 or TRBV6-3 and TRBJ1-5; no firm D call. In germline, CDR1 is MNHEY, CDR2 SVGEGT. CDR3 length equals 14 residues. The ends were cut back, 2 bases at V and 0 bases at J, with 5 bases in the middle. DNA for the CDR3: TGTGCCAGCAGTTACATTGATAGCAATCAGCCCCAGCATTTT. This encodes CASSYIDSNQPQHF.

The V and J genes are TRBV4-1 and TRBJ2-2; 10 bases agree with TRBD1. The CDR3 consists of 18 residues. Germline CDR1 reads MGHRA; CDR2 reads YSYEKL. The V segment lost 0 bases and the J segment 2 bases; nucleotides outside the gene matches: 6. In nucleotides, the CDR3 is TGCGCCAGCAGCCAAGATATCCGGGACAGGGGAAACACCGGGGAGCTGTTTTTT. Residues: CASSQDIRDRGNTGELFF.

This clonotype was observed a handful of times. At one end, the junction sequence differs from germline, possibly due to a read error. The chain uses TRBV4-1 and TRBJ2-1, with 7 positions matching TRBD1. The germline gives CDR1 MGHRA, CDR2 YSYEKL. This CDR3 is built from 13 residues. The CDR3 protein is CASSYRGYSEQFF. The CDR3 DNA reads as TGCGCCAGCAGCTACAGGGGCTACAGTGAGCAGTTCTTC.

The genes are TRBV4-2 and TRBJ2-3, with 7 bases aligning to TRBD1. Germline values: CDR1 LGHNA, CDR2 YNFKEQ. CDR3 length equals 16 residues. J lost 2 bases, V lost 1 base, and 6 bases had no gene match. CDR3 loop: CASSQGRGQFTDTQYF. CDR3 nucleotide sequence: TGTGCCAGCAGCCAAGGTCGGGGACAGTTCACAGATACGCAGTATTTT.